This TCR beta chain originates from a study of CD8 T cells in ankylosing spondylitis. Overall study findings and caveats: Significant enrichment of disease-linked clones was reported in matched ankylosing spondylitis synovial fluid. Eight or nine highly homologous variants made up a TCR beta motif that seemed to typify ankylosing spondylitis blood.

Remarks on this clonotype: Its matching antigen is unknown.

The CDR3 totals 16 residues. V trimming: 3 bases; J trimming: 2 bases; junction bases outside the gene matches: 8. The germline V gene encodes CDR1 MNHEY and CDR2 SMNVEV (reference sequence). Quantitative 5'-RACE with molecular barcodes was used to make the TCR beta libraries. TCRdb fed the 5' RACE reads into MiXCR, producing one record per CDR3 protein. The data show about 310,000 distinct CDR3 sequences, with roughly 20% seen just once and 3.5% held by the top ten. The receptor was isolated from a female donor with ankylosing spondylitis or in good health (not recorded which). The chain joins TRBV27 to TRBJ2-3; TRBD2 agrees at 7 bases. Sequencing was carried out using blood, either unsorted or a sorted T cell fraction (not recorded which). The chain's CDR3 is CASSFVRDYFTDTQYF. The CDR3 DNA is TGTGCCAGCAGTTTCGTCCGGGACTACTTCACAGATACGCAGTATTTT.